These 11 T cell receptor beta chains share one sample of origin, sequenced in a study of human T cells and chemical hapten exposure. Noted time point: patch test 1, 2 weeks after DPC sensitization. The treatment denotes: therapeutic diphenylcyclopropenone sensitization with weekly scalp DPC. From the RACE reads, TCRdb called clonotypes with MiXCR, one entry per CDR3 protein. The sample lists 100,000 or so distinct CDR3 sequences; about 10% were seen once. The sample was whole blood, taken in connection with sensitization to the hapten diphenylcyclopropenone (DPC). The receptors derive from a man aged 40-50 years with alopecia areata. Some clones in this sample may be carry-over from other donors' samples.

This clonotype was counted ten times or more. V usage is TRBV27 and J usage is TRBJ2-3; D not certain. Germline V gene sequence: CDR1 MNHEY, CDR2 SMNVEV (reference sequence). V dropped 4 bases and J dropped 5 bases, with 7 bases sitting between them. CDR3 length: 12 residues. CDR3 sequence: CASSSRGDTQYF. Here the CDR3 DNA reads TGTGCCAGCAGTTCGCGTGGAGATACGCAGTATTTT.

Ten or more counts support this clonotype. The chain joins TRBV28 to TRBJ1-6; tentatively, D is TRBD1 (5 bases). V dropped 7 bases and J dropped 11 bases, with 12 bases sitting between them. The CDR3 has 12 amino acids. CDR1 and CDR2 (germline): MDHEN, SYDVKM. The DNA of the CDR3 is TGTGCCAGCATTAGCCCGGGGGCACCCCTCCACTTT. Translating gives CASISPGAPLHF. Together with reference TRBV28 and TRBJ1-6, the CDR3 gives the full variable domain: DVKVTQSSRYLVKRTGEKVFLECVQDMDHENMFWYRQDPGLGLRLIYFSYDVKMKEKGDIPEGYSVSREKKERFSLILESASTNQTSMYLCASISPGAPLHFGNGTRLTVT.

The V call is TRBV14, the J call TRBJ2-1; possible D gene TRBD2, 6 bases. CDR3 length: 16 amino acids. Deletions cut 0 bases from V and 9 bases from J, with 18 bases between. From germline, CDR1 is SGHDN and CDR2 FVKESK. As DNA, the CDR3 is TGTGCCAGCAGCCAAGATCACCTATGGGGGACTGGTGAGCAGTTCTTC. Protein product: CASSQDHLWGTGEQFF. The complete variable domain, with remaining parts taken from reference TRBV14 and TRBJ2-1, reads EAGVTQFPSHSVIEKGQTVTLRCDPISGHDNLYWYRRVMGKEIKFLLHFVKESKQDESGMPNNRFLAERTGGTYSTLKVQPAELEDSGVYFCASSQDHLWGTGEQFFGPGTRLTVL.

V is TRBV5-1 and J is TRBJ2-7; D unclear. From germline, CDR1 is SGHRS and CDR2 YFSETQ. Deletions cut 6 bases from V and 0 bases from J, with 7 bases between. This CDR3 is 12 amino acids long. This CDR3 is CASTSSSYEQYF. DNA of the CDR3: TGCGCCAGCACATCCAGCTCCTACGAGCAGTACTTC.

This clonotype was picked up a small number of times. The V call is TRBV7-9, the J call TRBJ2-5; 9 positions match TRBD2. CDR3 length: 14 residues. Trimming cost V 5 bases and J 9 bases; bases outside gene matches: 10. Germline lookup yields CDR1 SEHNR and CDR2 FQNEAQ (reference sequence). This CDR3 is CASSPVAGVGPQYF. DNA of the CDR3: TGTGCCAGCAGCCCCGTAGCGGGAGTAGGGCCCCAGTACTTC.

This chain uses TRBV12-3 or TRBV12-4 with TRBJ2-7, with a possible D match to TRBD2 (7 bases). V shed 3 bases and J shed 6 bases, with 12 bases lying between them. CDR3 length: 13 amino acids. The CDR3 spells CASSLGAGVEQYV. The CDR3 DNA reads TGTGCCAGCAGTTTGGGGGCGGGAGTCGAGCAGTACGTC.

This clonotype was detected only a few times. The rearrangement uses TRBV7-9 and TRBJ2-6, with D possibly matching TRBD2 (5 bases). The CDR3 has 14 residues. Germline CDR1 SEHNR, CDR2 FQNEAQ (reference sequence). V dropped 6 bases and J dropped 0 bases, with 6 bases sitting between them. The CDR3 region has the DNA TGTGCCAGCAGTGAGGGCTCTGGGGCCAACGTCCTGACTTTC. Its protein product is CASSEGSGANVLTF.

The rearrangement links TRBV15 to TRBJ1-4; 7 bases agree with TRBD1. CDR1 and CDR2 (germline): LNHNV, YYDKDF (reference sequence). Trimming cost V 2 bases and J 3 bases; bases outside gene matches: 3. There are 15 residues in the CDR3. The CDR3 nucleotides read TGTGCCACCAGCAGATCAGGGGGACCTAATGAAAAACTGTTTTTT. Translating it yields CATSRSGGPNEKLFF.

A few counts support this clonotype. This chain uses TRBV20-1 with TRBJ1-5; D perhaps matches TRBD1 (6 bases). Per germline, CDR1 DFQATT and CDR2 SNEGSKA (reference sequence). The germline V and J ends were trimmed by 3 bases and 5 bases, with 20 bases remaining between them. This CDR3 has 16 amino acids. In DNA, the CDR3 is TGCAGTGCTAGTCGACCCCGAATACAGGGATATCAGCCCCAGCATTTT. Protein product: CSASRPRIQGYQPQHF.

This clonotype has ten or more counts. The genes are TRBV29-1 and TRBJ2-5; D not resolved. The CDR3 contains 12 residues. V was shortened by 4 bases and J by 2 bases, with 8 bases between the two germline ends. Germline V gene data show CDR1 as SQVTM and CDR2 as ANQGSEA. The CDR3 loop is CSVVKVQETQYF. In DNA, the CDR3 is TGCAGCGTTGTAAAGGTACAAGAGACCCAGTACTTC.

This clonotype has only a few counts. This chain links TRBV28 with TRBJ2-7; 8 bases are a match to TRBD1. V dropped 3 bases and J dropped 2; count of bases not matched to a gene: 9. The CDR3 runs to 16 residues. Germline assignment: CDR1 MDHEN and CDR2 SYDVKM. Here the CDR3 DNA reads TGTGCCAGCAGTTTGTTACAGGGGGTTGGAACCTACGAGCAGTACTTC. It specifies CASSLLQGVGTYEQYF.